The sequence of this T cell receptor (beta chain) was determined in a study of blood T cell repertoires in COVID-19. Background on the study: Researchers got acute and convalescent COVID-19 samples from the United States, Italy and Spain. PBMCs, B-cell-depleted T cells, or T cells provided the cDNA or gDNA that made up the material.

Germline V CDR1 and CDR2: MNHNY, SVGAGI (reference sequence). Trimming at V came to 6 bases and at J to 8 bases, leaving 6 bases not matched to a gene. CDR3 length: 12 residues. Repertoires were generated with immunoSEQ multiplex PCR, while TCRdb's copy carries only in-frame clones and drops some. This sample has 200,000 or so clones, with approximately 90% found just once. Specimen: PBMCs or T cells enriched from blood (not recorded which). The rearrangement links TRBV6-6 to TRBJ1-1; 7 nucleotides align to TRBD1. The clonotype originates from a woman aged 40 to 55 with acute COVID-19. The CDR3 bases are TGTGCCAGCAGCCCAAGGGACAGCGAAGCTTTCTTT. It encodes CASSPRDSEAFF.